Presented here are 14 T cell receptor beta chains from one specimen sequenced in a study of control samples from healthy donors and cancer patients (TCRdb year 2020). Library creation used the immunoSEQ multiplex PCR assay. TCRdb obtained this table from immuneACCESS and retained in-frame rearrangements with V and J assigned. These tables miss some clones; where compared with another copy, unresolved V genes account for less than half of the shortfall, and the remainder is unexplained. The sample records more than 150,000 clones, approximately 95% of which are singletons. 1.4% to 1.5% of the sample goes to the ten largest clones. Input material: blood. Every receptor here comes from a man aged 18 to 30 in good health.

The chain links TRBV5-3 to TRBJ2-7; maybe TRBD2 (6 bases). TRBV5-3 is an ORF, and what it does is uncertain. The V and J ends lost 4 bases and 5 bases respectively, with 16 bases between them. The CDR3 runs to 14 residues. This CDR3 is CARSQGLAWHEQYF. The CDR3 DNA reads as TGTGCCAGAAGCCAAGGTCTAGCGTGGCACGAGCAGTACTTC.

This rearrangement joins TRBV6-5 to TRBJ2-2, with TRBD1 identical over 8 bases. Germline assignment: CDR1 MNHEY and CDR2 SVGAGI. The CDR3 length is 14 residues. Trimming cost V 5 bases and J 5 bases; bases outside gene matches: 4. The CDR3 bases are TGTGCCAGCAGTCTTTGGGACAGGACCGGGGAGCTGTTTTTT. Protein product: CASSLWDRTGELFF.

The chain links TRBV23-1 to TRBJ2-5; 10 bases match TRBD1. TRBV23-1 falls under the ORF class, with uncertain function. This CDR3 has 16 amino acids. V trimming: 0 bases; J trimming: 2 bases; junction bases outside the gene matches: 3. The CDR3 here is CASSQSRTGGQETQYF. CDR3 nucleotide sequence: TGCGCCAGCAGTCAATCGAGGACAGGGGGACAAGAGACCCAGTACTTC.

The rearrangement uses TRBV11-3 and TRBJ2-3; 12 bases agree with TRBD2. Trimming removed 4 bases from V and 4 bases from J; junction bases left unmatched: 6. Germline loops: CDR1 SGHNT, CDR2 YENEEA. The CDR3 has 16 residues. CDR3 DNA: TGTGCCAGCAGCTCCGGACTAGCGGGGACCTCAGATACGCAGTATTTT. Its translation is CASSSGLAGTSDTQYF.

V usage is TRBV2 and J usage is TRBJ1-3; D gene unclear. Germline V CDR1 and CDR2: SNHLY, FYNNEI. The CDR3 runs to 15 residues. Deletions cut 5 bases from V and 0 bases from J, with 11 bases between. CDR3 residues: CASSKMSFSGNTIYF. CDR3 nucleotides: TGTGCCAGCAGTAAGATGAGTTTCTCTGGAAACACCATATATTTT.

This clone was observed once. This chain uses TRBV4-1 with TRBJ2-1; 10 positions agree with TRBD2. The CDR3 extends over 17 amino acids. Germline V CDR1 and CDR2: MGHRA, YSYEKL. V trimming: 4 bases; J trimming: 4 bases; junction bases outside the gene matches: 10. Here the CDR3 DNA reads TGCGCCAGCAGCCCCCGTTACGGGACTAGCGTATACAATGAGCAGTTCTTC. Translation: CASSPRYGTSVYNEQFF.

V gene TRBV3-1 (or the pseudogene TRBV3-2) combines with J gene TRBJ2-5; TRBD2 agrees at 8 bases. V gave up 2 bases and J gave up 5 bases; unmatched junction bases: 13. From germline, CDR1 is LGHDT and CDR2 YNNKEL (reference sequence). The CDR3 contains 17 residues. CDR3: CASSQITSGGQKETQYF. The CDR3 DNA follows: TGTGCCAGCAGCCAAATAACTAGCGGTGGTCAAAAGGAGACCCAGTACTTC.

This chain links TRBV5-1 with TRBJ1-3, with D hard to call. The CDR3 spans 16 residues. The V gene's germline CDR1 is SGHRS and CDR2 YFSETQ. V lost 0 bases, J lost 0 bases, and 10 bases lay in between. For the CDR3, the DNA is TGCGCCAGCAGCTTGGCGGGTCCCGGCTCTGGAAACACCATATATTTT. This sequence encodes CASSLAGPGSGNTIYF.

This chain links TRBV3-1 (or the pseudogene TRBV3-2) with TRBJ1-2; 7 positions match TRBD1. After removal of 4 bases from V and 8 bases from J, the junction contained 7 bases not matched to a gene. The CDR3 spans 13 residues. The V gene's germline CDR1 is LGHDT and CDR2 YNNKEL (reference sequence). The CDR3 region is CASSPKTGTGYTF. CDR3 bases: TGTGCCAGCAGCCCCAAGACAGGGACAGGCTACACCTTC.

This rearrangement joins TRBV6-5 to TRBJ2-7; D remains unclear. The CDR3 sequence is 15 residues long. The V gene lost 6 bases and the J gene lost 0 bases, with 15 bases spanning the gap. Per the germline V gene, CDR1 is MNHEY and CDR2 is SVGAGI. The CDR3 DNA is TGTGCCAGCAGGCCGGTAGGGCTCAGCTCCTACGAGCAGTACTTC. Protein sequence: CASRPVGLSSYEQYF.

The chain carries TRBV13 and TRBJ2-1; 7 bases agree with TRBD1. CDR1 PRHDT and CDR2 FYEKMQ come from the germline V gene (reference sequence). V was pared by 0 bases and J by 4 bases, with 3 bases of the junction left unmatched. The CDR3 has 15 amino acids. CDR3 coding DNA: TGTGCCAGCAGCTTAGGGAGGGGGCGATACAATGAGCAGTTCTTC. As protein: CASSLGRGRYNEQFF. Looking up the rest from reference TRBV13 and TRBJ2-1 gives the full variable domain: AAGVIQSPRHLIKEKRETATLKCYPIPRHDTVYWYQQGPGQDPQFLISFYEKMQSDKGSIPDRFSAQQFSDYHSELNMSSLELGDSALYFCASSLGRGRYNEQFFGPGTRLTVL.

The chain is built from TRBV2 and TRBJ2-3; 12 bases match TRBD2. Germline-derived CDR1 and CDR2 are SNHLY and FYNNEI. V shed 8 bases and J 2 bases; nucleotides not matched to a gene: 8. The CDR3 has 16 amino acids. CDR3 protein: CASPLAGGPDTDTQYF. The CDR3 DNA sequence: TGTGCCAGCCCCCTAGCGGGGGGGCCGGACACAGATACGCAGTATTTT.

The chain recombines TRBV4-1 with TRBJ2-7, with D unresolved. CDR1 and CDR2 (germline): MGHRA, YSYEKL. The CDR3 is 15 residues long. Trimming shortened V by 6 bases and J by 2 bases, and 17 bases separated the two germline ends. For the CDR3, the DNA is TGCGCCAGCAGTAGAATATTCCCCCTCCCCTACGAGCAGTACTTC. Translated: CASSRIFPLPYEQYF.

V and J are TRBV6-2 or TRBV6-3 and TRBJ1-4, with D perhaps TRBD1 (6 bases). The CDR3 totals 17 residues. V was shortened by 0 bases and J by 5 bases, with 16 bases between the two germline ends. Germline V gene lookup returns CDR1 MNHEY and CDR2 SVGEGT. Here the CDR3 reads CASSYSNLRGVNEKLFF. The DNA of the CDR3 is TGTGCCAGCAGTTACTCGAATCTCAGGGGAGTAAATGAAAAACTGTTTTTT.